Sequencing of this TCR beta chain was carried out in a study of cytomegalovirus exposure and HLA in healthy donors. Assay: immunoSEQ multiplex PCR; the TCRdb copy retains only in-frame clones and omits some. The sample gives roughly 60,000 clones, around nine tenths of which show up once; 2.2% is in the top ten. The CDR3 loop spans 15 amino acids. The junction had 3 bases not matched to a gene; V was cut back by 4 bases and J by 4 bases. In germline, CDR1 is SGDLS, CDR2 YYNGEE. This receptor was identified in a woman aged 25 to 45 in good health and CMV-seronegative. Sequencing was done on a sample of PBMCs. The chain carries TRBV9 and TRBJ2-2, with 11 bases that match TRBD1. Written as DNA, the CDR3 is TGTGCCAGCAGCACCGGGACAGGGGGCACCGGGGAGCTGTTTTTT. Protein sequence: CASSTGTGGTGELFF.